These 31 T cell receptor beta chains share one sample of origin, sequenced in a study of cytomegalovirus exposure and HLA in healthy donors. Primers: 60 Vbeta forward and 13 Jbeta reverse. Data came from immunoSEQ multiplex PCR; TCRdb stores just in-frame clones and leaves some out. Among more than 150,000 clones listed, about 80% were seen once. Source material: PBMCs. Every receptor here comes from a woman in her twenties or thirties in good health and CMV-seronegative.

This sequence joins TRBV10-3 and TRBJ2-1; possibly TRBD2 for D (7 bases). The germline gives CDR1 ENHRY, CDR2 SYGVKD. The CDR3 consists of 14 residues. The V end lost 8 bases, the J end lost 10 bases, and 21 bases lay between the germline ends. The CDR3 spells CAIGRGGGVTEQFF. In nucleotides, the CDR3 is TGTGCCATCGGCAGAGGGGGAGGGGTTACGGAGCAGTTCTTC.

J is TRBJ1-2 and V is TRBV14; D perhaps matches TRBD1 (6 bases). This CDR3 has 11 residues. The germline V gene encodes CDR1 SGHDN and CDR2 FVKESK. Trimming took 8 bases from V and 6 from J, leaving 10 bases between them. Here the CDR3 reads CASRGADGYTF. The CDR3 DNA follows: TGTGCCAGCCGGGGGGCAGATGGCTACACCTTC.

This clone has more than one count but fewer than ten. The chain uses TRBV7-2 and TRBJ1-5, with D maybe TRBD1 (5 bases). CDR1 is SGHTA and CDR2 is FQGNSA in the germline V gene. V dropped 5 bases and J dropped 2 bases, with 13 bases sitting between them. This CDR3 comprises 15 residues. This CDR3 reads CASSRTRGGNQPQHF. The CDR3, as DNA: TGTGCCAGCAGCCGCACTCGGGGGGGCAATCAGCCCCAGCATTTT.

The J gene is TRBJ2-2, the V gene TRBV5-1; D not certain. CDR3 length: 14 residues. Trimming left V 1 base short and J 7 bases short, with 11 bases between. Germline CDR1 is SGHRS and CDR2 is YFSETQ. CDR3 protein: CASSLFTHIGELFF. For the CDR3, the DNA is TGCGCCAGCAGCTTGTTCACACATATCGGGGAGCTGTTTTTT.

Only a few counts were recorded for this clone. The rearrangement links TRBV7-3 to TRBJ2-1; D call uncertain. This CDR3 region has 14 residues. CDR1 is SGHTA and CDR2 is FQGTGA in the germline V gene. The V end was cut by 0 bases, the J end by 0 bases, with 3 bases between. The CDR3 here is CASSLTSSYNEQFF. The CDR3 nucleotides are TGTGCCAGCAGCTTAACGAGCTCCTACAATGAGCAGTTCTTC.

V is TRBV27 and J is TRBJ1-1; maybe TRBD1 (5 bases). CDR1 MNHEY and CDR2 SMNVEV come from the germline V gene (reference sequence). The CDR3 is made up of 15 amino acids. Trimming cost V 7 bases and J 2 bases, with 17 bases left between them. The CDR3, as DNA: TGTGCCAGCACCGGGTCGGGGAGGGGTAACACTGAAGCTTTCTTT. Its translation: CASTGSGRGNTEAFF.

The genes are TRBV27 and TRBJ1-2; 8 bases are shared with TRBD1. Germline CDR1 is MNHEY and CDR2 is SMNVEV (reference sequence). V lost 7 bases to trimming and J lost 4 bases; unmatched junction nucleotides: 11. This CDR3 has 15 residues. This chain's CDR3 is CASTDGTGGPYGYTF. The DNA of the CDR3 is TGTGCCAGCACCGATGGGACAGGAGGTCCCTATGGCTACACCTTC.

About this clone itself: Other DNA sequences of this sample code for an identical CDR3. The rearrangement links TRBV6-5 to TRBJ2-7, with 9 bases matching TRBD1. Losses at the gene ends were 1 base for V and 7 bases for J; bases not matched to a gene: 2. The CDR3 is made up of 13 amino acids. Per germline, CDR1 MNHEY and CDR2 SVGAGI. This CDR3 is CASSYWTGEEQYF. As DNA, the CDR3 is TGTGCCAGCAGTTACTGGACAGGGGAAGAGCAGTACTTC.

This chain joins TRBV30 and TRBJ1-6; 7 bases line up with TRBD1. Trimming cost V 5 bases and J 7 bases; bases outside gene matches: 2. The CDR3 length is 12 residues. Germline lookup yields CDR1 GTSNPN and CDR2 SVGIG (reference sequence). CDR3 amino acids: CAWDRENSPLHF. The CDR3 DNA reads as TGTGCCTGGGACAGGGAGAATTCACCCCTCCACTTT.

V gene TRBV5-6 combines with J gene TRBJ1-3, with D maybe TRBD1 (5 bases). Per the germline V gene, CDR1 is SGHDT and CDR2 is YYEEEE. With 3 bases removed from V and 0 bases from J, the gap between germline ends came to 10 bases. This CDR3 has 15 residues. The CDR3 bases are TGTGCCAGCAGCTACGACAGTAGCTCTGGAAACACCATATATTTT. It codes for CASSYDSSSGNTIYF.

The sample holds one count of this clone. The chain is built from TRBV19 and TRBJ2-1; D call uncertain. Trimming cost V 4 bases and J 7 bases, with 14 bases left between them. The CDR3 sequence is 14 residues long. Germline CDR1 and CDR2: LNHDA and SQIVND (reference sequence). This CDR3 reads CASSTLISSNEQFF. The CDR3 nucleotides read TGTGCCAGTAGTACCCTCATAAGCTCGAATGAGCAGTTCTTC.

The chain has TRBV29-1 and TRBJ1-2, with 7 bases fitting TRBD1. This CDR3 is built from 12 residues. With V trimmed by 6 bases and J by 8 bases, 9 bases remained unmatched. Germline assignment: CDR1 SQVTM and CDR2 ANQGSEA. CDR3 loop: CSVLTGERGYTF. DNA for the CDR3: TGCAGCGTCCTAACAGGGGAGAGAGGCTACACCTTC.

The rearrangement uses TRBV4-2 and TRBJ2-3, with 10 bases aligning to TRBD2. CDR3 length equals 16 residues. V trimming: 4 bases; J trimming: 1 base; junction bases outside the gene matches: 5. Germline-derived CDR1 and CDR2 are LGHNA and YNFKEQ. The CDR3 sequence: CASSPVAGGRTDTQYF. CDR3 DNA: TGTGCCAGCAGCCCAGTAGCGGGGGGTCGCACAGATACGCAGTATTTT.

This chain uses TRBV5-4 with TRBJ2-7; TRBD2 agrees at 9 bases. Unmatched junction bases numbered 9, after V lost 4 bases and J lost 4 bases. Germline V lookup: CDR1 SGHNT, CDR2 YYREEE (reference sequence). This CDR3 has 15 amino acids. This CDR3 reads CASSPGGSGGYEQYF. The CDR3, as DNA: TGTGCCAGCAGCCCCGGGGGTAGCGGGGGATACGAGCAGTACTTC.

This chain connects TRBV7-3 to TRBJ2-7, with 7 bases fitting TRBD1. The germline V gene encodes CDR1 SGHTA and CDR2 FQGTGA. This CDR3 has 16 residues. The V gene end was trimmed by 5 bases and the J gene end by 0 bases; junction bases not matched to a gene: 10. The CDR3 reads CASSPKPGQRSYEQYF. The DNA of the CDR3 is TGTGCCAGCAGCCCGAAACCGGGACAGCGCTCCTACGAGCAGTACTTC. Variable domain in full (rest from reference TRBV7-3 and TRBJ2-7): GAGVSQTPSNKVTEKGKYVELRCDPISGHTALYWYRQSLGQGPEFLIYFQGTGAADDSGLPNDRFFAVRPEGSVSTLKIQRTERGDSAVYLCASSPKPGQRSYEQYFGPGTRLTVT.

The CDR3 region is CASSQAPSGVLGSGANVLTF. The CDR3 DNA sequence: TGCGCCAGCAGCCAAGCCCCTTCGGGGGTACTTGGCTCTGGGGCCAACGTCCTGACTTTC. V and J are TRBV4-3 and TRBJ2-6; D might be TRBD2 (6 bases). The V end was cut by 1 base, the J end by 0 bases, with 19 bases between. The germline V gene encodes CDR1 LGHNA and CDR2 YSLEER. The CDR3 contains 20 residues.

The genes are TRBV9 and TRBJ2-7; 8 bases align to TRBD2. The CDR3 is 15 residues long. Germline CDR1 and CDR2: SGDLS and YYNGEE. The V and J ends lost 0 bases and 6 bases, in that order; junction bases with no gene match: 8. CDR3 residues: CASSVVSGGLGEQYF. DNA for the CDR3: TGTGCCAGCAGCGTAGTAAGCGGGGGCCTGGGCGAGCAGTACTTC.

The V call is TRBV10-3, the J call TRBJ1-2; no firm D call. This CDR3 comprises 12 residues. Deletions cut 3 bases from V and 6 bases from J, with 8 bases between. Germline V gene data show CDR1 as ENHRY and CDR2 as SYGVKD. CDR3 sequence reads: CAISDRSDGYTF. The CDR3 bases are TGTGCCATCAGTGACAGGTCGGATGGCTACACCTTC.

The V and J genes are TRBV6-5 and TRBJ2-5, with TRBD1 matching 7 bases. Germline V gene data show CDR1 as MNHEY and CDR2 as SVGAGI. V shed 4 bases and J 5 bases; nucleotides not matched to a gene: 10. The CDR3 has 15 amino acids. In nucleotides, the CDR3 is TGTGCCAGCAGTTTTTTGACAGGGATGGGGGAGACCCAGTACTTC. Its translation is CASSFLTGMGETQYF.

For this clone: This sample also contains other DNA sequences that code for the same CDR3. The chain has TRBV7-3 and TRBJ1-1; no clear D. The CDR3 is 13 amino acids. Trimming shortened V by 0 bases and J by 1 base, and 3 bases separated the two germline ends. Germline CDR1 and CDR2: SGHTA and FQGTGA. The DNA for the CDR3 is TGTGCCAGCAGCTTAACTAAGAACACTGAAGCTTTCTTT. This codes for CASSLTKNTEAFF.

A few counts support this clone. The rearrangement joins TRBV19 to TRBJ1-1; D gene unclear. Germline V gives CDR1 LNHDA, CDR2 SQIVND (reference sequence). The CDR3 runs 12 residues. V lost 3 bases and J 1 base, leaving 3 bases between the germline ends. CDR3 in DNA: TGTGCCAGTAGTATTAGGAACACTGAAGCTTTCTTT. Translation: CASSIRNTEAFF.

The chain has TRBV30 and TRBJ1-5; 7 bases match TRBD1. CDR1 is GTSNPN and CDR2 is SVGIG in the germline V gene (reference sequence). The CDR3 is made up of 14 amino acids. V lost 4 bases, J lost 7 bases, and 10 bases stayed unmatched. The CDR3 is CAWTPTGLGQPQHF. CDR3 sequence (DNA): TGTGCCTGGACTCCGACAGGGCTGGGACAGCCCCAGCATTTT.

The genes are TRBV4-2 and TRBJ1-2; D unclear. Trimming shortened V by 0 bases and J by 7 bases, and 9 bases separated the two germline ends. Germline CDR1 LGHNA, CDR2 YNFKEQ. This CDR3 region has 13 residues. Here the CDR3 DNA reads TGTGCCAGCAGCCAAGATTTAGCCGCTGGCTACACCTTC. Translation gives CASSQDLAAGYTF.

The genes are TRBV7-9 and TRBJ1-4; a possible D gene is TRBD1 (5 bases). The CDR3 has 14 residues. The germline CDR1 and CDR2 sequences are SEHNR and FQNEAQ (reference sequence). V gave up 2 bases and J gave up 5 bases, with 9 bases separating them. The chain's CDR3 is CASSLWRGNEKLFF. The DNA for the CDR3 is TGTGCCAGCAGCTTATGGAGGGGAAATGAAAAACTGTTTTTT.

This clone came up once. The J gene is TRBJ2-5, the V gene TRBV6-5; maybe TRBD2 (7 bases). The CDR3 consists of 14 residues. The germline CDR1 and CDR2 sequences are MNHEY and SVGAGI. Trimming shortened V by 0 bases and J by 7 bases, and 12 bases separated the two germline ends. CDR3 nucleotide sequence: TGTGCCAGCAGTTACTCGCAAGGGGGGGGGACCCAGTACTTC. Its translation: CASSYSQGGGTQYF.

In DNA, the CDR3 is TGTGCCAGCAGTGTAGCGGGGGGGTACAATGAGCAGTTCTTC. Translating gives CASSVAGGYNEQFF. V and J are TRBV6-5 and TRBJ2-1, with 11 bases fitting TRBD2. The CDR3 runs 14 residues. Germline loops: CDR1 MNHEY, CDR2 SVGAGI. Unmatched junction bases numbered 1, after V lost 5 bases and J lost 4 bases.

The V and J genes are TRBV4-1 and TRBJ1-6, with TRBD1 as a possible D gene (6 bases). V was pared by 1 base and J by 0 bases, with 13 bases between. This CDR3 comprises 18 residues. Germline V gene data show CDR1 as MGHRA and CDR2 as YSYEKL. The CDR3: CASSQGGTTSSYNSPLHF. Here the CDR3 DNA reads TGCGCCAGCAGCCAAGGAGGGACAACAAGCTCCTATAATTCACCCCTCCACTTT.

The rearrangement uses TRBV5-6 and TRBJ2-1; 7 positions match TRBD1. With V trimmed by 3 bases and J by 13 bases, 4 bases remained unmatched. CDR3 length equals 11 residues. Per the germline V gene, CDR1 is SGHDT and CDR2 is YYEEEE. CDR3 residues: CASSSDRVQFF. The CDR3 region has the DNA TGTGCCAGCAGCTCCGACAGGGTACAGTTCTTC.

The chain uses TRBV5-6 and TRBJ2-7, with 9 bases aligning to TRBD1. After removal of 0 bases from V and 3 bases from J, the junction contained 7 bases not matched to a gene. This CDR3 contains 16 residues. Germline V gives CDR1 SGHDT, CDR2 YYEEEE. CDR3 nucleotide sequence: TGTGCCAGCAGCTTGGTTAAGGGACAGGGATACTACGAGCAGTACTTC. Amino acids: CASSLVKGQGYYEQYF.

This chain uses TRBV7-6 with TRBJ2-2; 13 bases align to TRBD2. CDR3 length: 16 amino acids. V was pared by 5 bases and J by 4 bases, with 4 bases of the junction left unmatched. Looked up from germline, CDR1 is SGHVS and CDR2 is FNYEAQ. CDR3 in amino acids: CASSALAGGLTGELFF. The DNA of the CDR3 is TGTGCCAGCAGCGCACTAGCGGGGGGGCTCACCGGGGAGCTGTTTTTT.

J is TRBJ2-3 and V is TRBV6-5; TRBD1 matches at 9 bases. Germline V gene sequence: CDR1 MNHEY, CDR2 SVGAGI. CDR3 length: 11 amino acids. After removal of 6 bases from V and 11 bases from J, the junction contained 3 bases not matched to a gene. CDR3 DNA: TGTGCCAGCAGCCGGGACAGGGTGCAGTATTTT. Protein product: CASSRDRVQYF.